The 2 T cell receptor beta chains below all came from one sample that was sequenced in a study of blood T cell repertoires in COVID-19. Sequenced by immunoSEQ multiplex PCR; TCRdb stores in-frame clones only, minus some. The sample shows 100,000 to 150,000 clones, roughly 80% of them seen only once. Sequenced: peripheral blood. Receptor source: a man in his sixties with acute or convalescent COVID-19.

This chain links TRBV9 with TRBJ2-1; TRBD2 aligns across 11 bases. The CDR3 spans 16 residues. Germline trimming cut 2 bases from V and 4 bases from J; bases unmatched to any gene: 5. Germline V gene data show CDR1 as SGDLS and CDR2 as YYNGEE. CDR3 loop: CASSVGGLAVYNEQFF. In nucleotides, the CDR3 is TGTGCCAGCAGCGTCGGGGGACTAGCGGTTTACAATGAGCAGTTCTTC. Full variable domain (missing parts from reference TRBV9 and TRBJ2-1): DSGVTQTPKHLITATGQRVTLRCSPRSGDLSVYWYQQSLDQGLQFLIQYYNGEERAKGNILERFSAQQFPDLHSELNLSSLELGDSALYFCASSVGGLAVYNEQFFGPGTRLTVL.

V and J are TRBV14 and TRBJ2-3, with 7 nucleotides matching TRBD2. Germline assignment: CDR1 SGHDN and CDR2 FVKESK. Unmatched junction bases numbered 7, after V lost 1 base and J lost 0 bases. The CDR3 runs to 17 residues. The CDR3 here is CASSQGFSSGSTDTQYF. CDR3 nucleotides: TGTGCCAGCAGCCAAGGGTTTTCTAGCGGAAGCACAGATACGCAGTATTTT.